Listed below are T cell receptor beta chains from one sample, sequenced in a study of cytomegalovirus exposure and HLA in healthy donors. The table came from immunoSEQ multiplex PCR; TCRdb's copy has only in-frame clones and leaves some out. The sample shows over 150,000 clones, 60% to 85% of them seen only once. The specimen was PBMCs. The source is a woman aged 40 to 49 in good health and CMV-seronegative. The CDR3 runs from the conserved cysteine through the conserved F or W. D genes are given only for firm matches. Rows may omit the clone size; those that give it use once, few, many or a size class.

CDR3 DNA: TGTGCCAGCAGCTTAGGGCCGAACAATTCACCCCTCCACTTT
CDR3 protein: CASSLGPNNSPLHF
V gene: TRBV7-6
clone size: NA
J gene: TRBJ1-6
D gene: NA

CDR3 DNA: TGTGCCAGCTCACCTCGGGGGTCCGGGGCCAACGTCCTGACTTTC
CDR3 protein: CASSPRGSGANVLTF
V gene: TRBV18
clone size: NA
J gene: TRBJ2-6
D gene: NA

CDR3 DNA: TGCAGCGCAACGGACAGGAATTTCTACGAGCAGTACTTC
CDR3 protein: CSATDRNFYEQYF
V gene: TRBV29-1
clone size: NA
J gene: TRBJ2-7
D gene: TRBD1

CDR3 DNA: TGTGCCAGCAGTTTATATAGGGGCGCGAACACTGAAGCTTTCTTT
CDR3 protein: CASSLYRGANTEAFF
V gene: TRBV28
clone size: NA
J gene: TRBJ1-1
D gene: NA

CDR3 DNA: TGTGCCAGCAGCCAAGGGGGTAGCGGGAGTGTGGACACCGGGGAGCTGTTTTTT
CDR3 protein: CASSQGGSGSVDTGELFF
V gene: TRBV4-2
clone size: NA
J gene: TRBJ2-2
D gene: TRBD2

CDR3 DNA: TGTGCCAGTTCCACAGGGGTTGAAACTGAAGCTTTCTTT
CDR3 protein: CASSTGVETEAFF
V gene: TRBV19
clone size: NA
J gene: TRBJ1-1
D gene: TRBD1

CDR3 DNA: TGTGCCAGTCACACGAGGACAGGGGGAAATGAGCAGTTCTTC
CDR3 protein: CASHTRTGGNEQFF
V gene: TRBV6-6
clone size: NA
J gene: TRBJ2-1
D gene: TRBD1

CDR3 DNA: TGTGCCAGCAGCCAAACGAGGACAGGGGAGGACGGGGAGCTGTTTTTT
CDR3 protein: CASSQTRTGEDGELFF
V gene: TRBV2
clone size: NA
J gene: TRBJ2-2
D gene: TRBD1

CDR3 DNA: TGTGCCAGTATTAAAGGACAGGGGGATATAGTGACTGAAGCTTTCTTT
CDR3 protein: CASIKGQGDIVTEAFF
V gene: TRBV19
clone size: NA
J gene: TRBJ1-1
D gene: TRBD1

CDR3 DNA: TGCGCCAGCAGGGACGGGGGGAACACTGAAGCTTTCTTT
CDR3 protein: CASRDGGNTEAFF
V gene: TRBV10-2
clone size: NA
J gene: TRBJ1-1
D gene: NA

CDR3 DNA: TGTGCCAGCAGTGAATTGCGGGGAACCTATGGCTACACCTTC
CDR3 protein: CASSELRGTYGYTF
V gene: TRBV6-1
clone size: NA
J gene: TRBJ1-2
D gene: NA

CDR3 DNA: TGTGCCAGCAGTTTCTTGCCGGGACAGGGGGATAGCAATCAGCCCCAGCATTTT
CDR3 protein: CASSFLPGQGDSNQPQHF
V gene: TRBV28
clone size: NA
J gene: TRBJ1-5
D gene: TRBD1

CDR3 DNA: TGTGCCAGCAGCCCCAGGACTAGCGGGAGAGGGAGCGGGGAGCTGTTTTTT
CDR3 protein: CASSPRTSGRGSGELFF
V gene: TRBV7-9
clone size: NA
J gene: TRBJ2-2
D gene: TRBD2

CDR3 DNA: TGTGCCAGCAGTGTTCAGGGATTCGATGGCTACACCTTC
CDR3 protein: CASSVQGFDGYTF
V gene: TRBV6-1
clone size: NA
J gene: TRBJ1-2
D gene: NA

CDR3 DNA: TGCGCCAGCAGCTTGACAGGTTCTTCGGCCCAGCATTTT
CDR3 protein: CASSLTGSSAQHF
V gene: TRBV5-1
clone size: NA
J gene: TRBJ1-5
D gene: NA

CDR3 DNA: TGTGCCAGCAGCTCCAAGCGTAGGTTGCGCTACGAGCAGTACTTC
CDR3 protein: CASSSKRRLRYEQYF
V gene: TRBV5-6
clone size: once
J gene: TRBJ2-7
D gene: NA

CDR3 DNA: TGTGCCAGCACCTTGGACAGGGGGAGCTACGAGCAGTACTTC
CDR3 protein: CASTLDRGSYEQYF
V gene: TRBV6-6
clone size: NA
J gene: TRBJ2-7
D gene: TRBD1

CDR3 DNA: TGCGCCAGCAGCCCGACAGGGGCCGCCTACTACGAGCAGTACTTC
CDR3 protein: CASSPTGAAYYEQYF
V gene: TRBV5-1
clone size: once
J gene: TRBJ2-7
D gene: TRBD1

CDR3 DNA: TGTGCCAGCAGCTTCAGTCTTCGTGAGCAGTACTTC
CDR3 protein: CASSFSLREQYF
V gene: TRBV7-9
clone size: NA
J gene: TRBJ2-7
D gene: NA

CDR3 DNA: TGCGCCAGCACGGGACAACTATATGGCTACACCTTC
CDR3 protein: CASTGQLYGYTF
V gene: TRBV10-2
clone size: NA
J gene: TRBJ1-2
D gene: NA

CDR3 DNA: TGTGCCAGCAGCGGTGGGCCTAGCGGGACCCTCTACGAGCAGTACTTC
CDR3 protein: CASSGGPSGTLYEQYF
V gene: TRBV5-4
clone size: NA
J gene: TRBJ2-7
D gene: TRBD2

CDR3 DNA: TGTGCCAGCAAAGGGGTACAGCCCTACGAGCAGTACTTC
CDR3 protein: CASKGVQPYEQYF
V gene: TRBV2
clone size: NA
J gene: TRBJ2-7
D gene: NA

CDR3 DNA: TGTGCCAGCAGTTTGGCAGGGGCGGGAAACACCATATATTTT
CDR3 protein: CASSLAGAGNTIYF
V gene: TRBV27
clone size: NA
J gene: TRBJ1-3
D gene: NA

CDR3 DNA: TGTGCCAGCAGCCCCCGGGACTGGGGGAATGAGCAGTTCTTC
CDR3 protein: CASSPRDWGNEQFF
V gene: TRBV11-3
clone size: NA
J gene: TRBJ2-1
D gene: NA

CDR3 DNA: TGTGCCAGCAGCCAGCTGGGGCGAGGTTCAGAGCAGTACTTC
CDR3 protein: CASSQLGRGSEQYF
V gene: TRBV5-4
clone size: few
J gene: TRBJ2-7
D gene: NA

CDR3 DNA: TGTGCCAGCAGCTTAGACGCAGGGGCGGGGTTCTTC
CDR3 protein: CASSLDAGAGFF
V gene: TRBV7-9
clone size: NA
J gene: TRBJ2-1
D gene: NA

CDR3 DNA: TGTGCCAGCAGCCGGTCCGGGACAGGGCGGGAAAAACTGTTTTTT
CDR3 protein: CASSRSGTGREKLFF
V gene: TRBV7-2
clone size: NA
J gene: TRBJ1-4
D gene: TRBD1

CDR3 DNA: TGCGCCAGCAGCTCGGGGGGGGAGCGGTTCTCCTACAATGAGCAGTTCTTC
CDR3 protein: CASSSGGERFSYNEQFF
V gene: TRBV5-1
clone size: once
J gene: TRBJ2-1
D gene: TRBD2

CDR3 DNA: TGTGCCAGCAGCCCTCGGACTAGCGGGAGGCAAGAGACCCAGTACTTC
CDR3 protein: CASSPRTSGRQETQYF
V gene: TRBV7-6
clone size: NA
J gene: TRBJ2-5
D gene: TRBD2

CDR3 DNA: TGCAGCGCCCGAGGGGGGACAGGGGCAACCGAGCAGTACTTC
CDR3 protein: CSARGGTGATEQYF
V gene: TRBV29-1
clone size: few
J gene: TRBJ2-7
D gene: TRBD1

CDR3 DNA: TGTGCCAGCAGCTTAAATGCGGGACAGGGATCCTACGAGCAGTACTTC
CDR3 protein: CASSLNAGQGSYEQYF
V gene: TRBV11-2
clone size: NA
J gene: TRBJ2-7
D gene: TRBD1